Shown below are 6 T cell receptor beta chains from a single sample sequenced in a study of T cells in Graves' hyperthyroidism and ophthalmopathy. What was amplified from RNA transcripts were TCR beta CDR3 regions. When the TCR CDR3 underwent first-round RT-PCR, the HTBI primer set was used. TCRdb reprocessed the multiplex PCR reads with MiXCR, giving one entry per CDR3 protein. This table has over 700,000 distinct CDR3 sequences, approximately 18% appearing once. The sample consisted of blood. These receptors were collected from a woman in her forties or fifties with Graves' hyperthyroidism that later progressed to Graves' ophthalmopathy.

This clonotype was detected ten times or more. The rearrangement joins TRBV15 to TRBJ1-2, with a possible D match to TRBD1 (5 bases). Germline V lookup: CDR1 LNHNV, CDR2 YYDKDF (reference sequence). With 2 bases removed from V and 1 base from J, the gap between germline ends came to 8 bases. The CDR3 is 14 residues long. CDR3 DNA sequence: TGTGCCACCAGCAGACCACAGGTTAACTATGGCTACACCTTC. This gives the protein CATSRPQVNYGYTF.

This clonotype appeared many times. This rearrangement joins TRBV5-1 to TRBJ2-1; no reliable D call. V was clipped by 5 bases and J by 3 bases, with 15 bases between them. The germline gives CDR1 SGHRS, CDR2 YFSETQ. The length of the CDR3 is 15 residues. The CDR3 region is CASRLGQSFYNEQFF. Here the CDR3 DNA reads TGCGCCAGCAGATTAGGTCAGTCATTCTACAATGAGCAGTTCTTC. The full variable domain, rest sourced from reference TRBV5-1 and TRBJ2-1, is KAGVTQTPRYLIKTRGQQVTLSCSPISGHRSVSWYQQTPGQGLQFLFEYFSETQRNKGNFPGRFSGRQFSNSRSEMNVSTLELGDSALYLCASRLGQSFYNEQFFGPGTRLTVL.

This clonotype was recorded at least ten times. This sequence joins TRBV5-1 and TRBJ1-5, with 7 bases fitting TRBD1. Unmatched junction bases numbered 10, after V lost 3 bases and J lost 1 base. Germline V CDR1 and CDR2: SGHRS, YFSETQ. The length of the CDR3 is 17 residues. The CDR3 DNA reads TGCGCCAGCAGCTCCACACCTACAGGGGCGAGCAATCAGCCCCAGCATTTT. As protein: CASSSTPTGASNQPQHF.

This chain joins TRBV5-4 and TRBJ1-6; 8 bases fit TRBD1. The ends lost 2 bases at V and 10 bases at J; junction bases unmatched: 8. The CDR3 spans 15 residues. Germline V lookup: CDR1 SGHNT, CDR2 YYREEE (reference sequence). CDR3 sequence reads: CASSFWTGSKSPLHF. The CDR3 DNA reads TGTGCCAGCAGCTTTTGGACAGGGAGTAAATCACCCCTCCACTTT.

This clonotype was seen more than once but under ten times. The chain has TRBV6-1 and TRBJ2-5, with D perhaps matching TRBD1 (7 bases). This CDR3 is 16 amino acids long. The germline V gene has CDR1 MNHNS and CDR2 SASEGT. Deletions cut 5 bases from V and 5 bases from J, with 21 bases between. The CDR3 sequence: CASSLEGQPLVETQYF. The CDR3 DNA sequence: TGTGCCAGCAGTTTGGAGGGACAGCCCCTGGTCGAGACCCAGTACTTC.

For this clonotype: This may be a read error, as it is one base from a much larger clone. This rearrangement joins TRBV20-1 to TRBJ2-7; a possible D gene is TRBD2 (5 bases). CDR1 and CDR2 (germline): DFQATT, SNEGSKA (reference sequence). The CDR3 is 14 residues long. The CDR3 spells CSTRDPSRPYEQYF. The CDR3 bases are TGCAGTACTAGAGATCCAAGCAGGCCTTACGAGCAGTACTTC.